This TCR beta chain derives from a study of OX40 agonist ivuxolimab in advanced cancers. About this clone itself: The antigen remains undetermined.

Trimming removed 0 bases at V and 1 base at J, with 8 bases between. CDR1 is SEHNR, CDR2 FQNEAQ, per germline (reference sequence). This CDR3 has 15 residues. TCRdb keeps only in-frame clones here, not all; method: immunoSEQ multiplex PCR. Here the sample spans tens of thousands of clones, roughly 93% being singletons. Findings and limits, study-wide: Normalized T-cell clonal expansion was also low in some nonresponders.

The source is an adult with an advanced solid tumor such as melanoma, head and neck, liver or kidney cancer. The chain couples TRBV7-9 to TRBJ2-3; possible D gene TRBD2, 6 bases. Sequenced material: CD4+ or CD8+ T cells sorted from blood, taken in a trial of the OX40 agonist ivuxolimab. CDR3 residues: CASSLASGGTDTQYF. The CDR3, as DNA: TGTGCCAGCAGCTTAGCGTCGGGGGGCACAGATACGCAGTATTTT.